The 13 T cell receptor beta chains listed next were all sequenced from one sample in a study of blood T cells in healthy people across ages. It was with a sample-barcoded 5' primer and a J-beta primer mix that a second PCR of about 7 to 12 cycles was run. TCRdb used MiXCR to reprocess the 5' RACE reads, holding one entry per CDR3 protein. The sample has hundreds of thousands of distinct CDR3 sequences; 55% to 70% are singletons. Sequencing was done on a sample of blood. These TCRs come from a man in his thirties or forties in good health.

The gene calls are TRBV30 and TRBJ2-3; a weak D match, TRBD2 (5 bases). The CDR3 length is 16 residues. The V end lost 0 bases, the J end lost 0 bases, and 13 bases lay between the germline ends. CDR1 GTSNPN and CDR2 SVGIG come from the germline V gene (reference sequence). For the CDR3, the DNA is TGTGCCTGGAGTGTACTCAGCGGCACTAGCACAGATACGCAGTATTTT. Its translation is CAWSVLSGTSTDTQYF.

V usage is TRBV2 and J usage is TRBJ1-1; 8 bases are a match to TRBD1. CDR3 size: 16 residues. Trimming cost V 6 bases and J 0 bases; bases outside gene matches: 9. Germline values: CDR1 SNHLY, CDR2 FYNNEI. CDR3 DNA: TGTGCCAGCAGACTGGGACAGGCGAAAATGAACACTGAAGCTTTCTTT. It encodes CASRLGQAKMNTEAFF.

This clonotype showed up just a few times. This chain uses TRBV5-1 with TRBJ2-1, with TRBD2 matching 8 bases. V was pared by 4 bases and J by 2 bases, with 14 bases of the junction left unmatched. The CDR3 covers 18 residues. Germline CDR1 SGHRS, CDR2 YFSETQ. CDR3 DNA sequence: TGCGCCAGCAGCAACCAACCGCCCACTAGCGGAGCCTACAATGAGCAGTTCTTC. Translation: CASSNQPPTSGAYNEQFF.

This clonotype has more than one count but fewer than ten. Compared with germline, one end of the junction differs, possibly owing to a read error. The V call is TRBV5-1, the J call TRBJ2-5; 10 bases are shared with TRBD2. This CDR3 is 15 amino acids long. Germline V gene sequence: CDR1 SGHRS, CDR2 YFSETQ. The CDR3 here is CASGLGGTSVDTQYF. CDR3 coding DNA: TGCGCCAGCGGCTTGGGGGGGACTAGCGTGGACACCCAGTACTTC.

In DNA, the CDR3 is TGTGCCAGCAGCTCCGTTTCCCAAGAGACCCAGTACTTC. Protein product: CASSSVSQETQYF. The chain employs TRBV5-6 and TRBJ2-5; unclear D gene. Germline-derived CDR1 and CDR2 are SGHDT and YYEEEE. There are 13 residues in the CDR3. Trimming removed 3 bases from V and 1 base from J, with 7 bases in between.

This clonotype occurred a few times. The rearrangement joins TRBV7-2 to TRBJ2-6; 8 nucleotides line up with TRBD1. From germline, CDR1 is SGHTA and CDR2 FQGNSA. The V gene end was trimmed by 1 base and the J gene end by 0 bases; junction bases not matched to a gene: 5. The CDR3 loop spans 18 amino acids. In nucleotides, the CDR3 is TGTGCCAGCAGCTTAGGTGGGCAGGGGGCCTCTGGGGCCAACGTCCTGACTTTC. Its translation is CASSLGGQGASGANVLTF.

This clonotype showed up many times. This sequence joins TRBV20-1 and TRBJ2-5; a possible D gene is TRBD2 (6 bases). V was trimmed by 6 bases and J by 11 bases, leaving 28 bases between them. The V gene's germline CDR1 is DFQATT and CDR2 SNEGSKA (reference sequence). The CDR3 has 15 residues. As DNA, the CDR3 is TGCAGTGCCAAAGCTGCGTCGGGAGAGCCCCATGAGCAGTACTTC. Encoded protein: CSAKAASGEPHEQYF.

This sequence joins TRBV27 and TRBJ2-4; 7 bases map to TRBD1. With the DNA end fitting TRBJ2-7 better, the J assignment may be wrong. Germline V gene lookup returns CDR1 MNHEY and CDR2 SMNVEV (reference sequence). There are 13 residues in the CDR3. As DNA, the CDR3 is TGTGCCAGCAGTTACAGGGGTTCCAACGAGCAGTACTTC. Its protein product is CASSYRGSNEQYF.

This clonotype was seen just once. This rearrangement joins TRBV29-1 to TRBJ2-4; D is possibly TRBD1 (5 bases). With the DNA end fitting TRBJ2-7 better, the J assignment may be wrong. The germline V gene has CDR1 SQVTM and CDR2 ANQGSEA. CDR3 size: 14 residues. The CDR3 sequence: CSVKTQGVAYEQYF. CDR3 nucleotides: TGCAGCGTCAAGACACAAGGGGTTGCCTACGAGCAGTACTTC.

As regards this clonotype: The junction departs from the called germline gene at one end, perhaps through a read error. The chain combines TRBV4-1 with TRBJ2-3; the match to TRBD1 covers 9 bases. CDR1 is MGHRA and CDR2 is YSYEKL in the germline V gene. The CDR3 consists of 15 residues. CDR3 amino acids: CASGQPDRGSDTQYF. CDR3 sequence (DNA): TGCGCCAGCGGCCAGCCGGACAGGGGAAGCGATACGCAGTATTTT.

This clonotype turned up a few times. The rearrangement links TRBV5-8 to TRBJ2-7, with TRBD2 identical over 11 bases. Trimming at V came to 0 bases and at J to 4 bases, leaving 12 bases not matched to a gene. Germline V gene sequence: CDR1 SGHTS, CDR2 YDEGEE. The CDR3 is 18 amino acids. The CDR3 region is CASSLGNLAGTSGYEQYF. The CDR3 coding sequence is TGTGCCAGCAGCTTGGGCAATCTCGCCGGGACTAGCGGATACGAGCAGTACTTC.

This clonotype showed up just once. J is TRBJ2-5 and V is TRBV4-3, with D perhaps TRBD1 or TRBD2 (5 bases each). The CDR3 has 19 amino acids. From germline, CDR1 is LGHNA and CDR2 YSLEER. V dropped 0 bases and J dropped 3 bases, with 23 bases sitting between them. The CDR3 region is CASSQDLPGNWDHKETQYF. The CDR3 DNA reads as TGCGCCAGCAGCCAAGATCTGCCCGGAAACTGGGACCACAAAGAGACCCAGTACTTC.

In this sample, this clonotype turned up a few times. The gene calls are TRBV7-9 and TRBJ2-1; the match to TRBD2 covers 11 bases. Germline CDR1 is SEHNR and CDR2 is FQNEAQ (reference sequence). V was pared by 4 bases and J by 7 bases, with 6 bases of the junction left unmatched. CDR3 size: 15 residues. Here the CDR3 reads CASSSLAGGRNEQFF. CDR3 coding DNA: TGTGCCAGCAGCTCTCTAGCGGGGGGAAGGAATGAGCAGTTCTTC.